The 21 T cell receptor beta chains listed next were all sequenced from one sample in a study of technical replicates of blood from a handful of donors. Libraries were prepared by immunoSEQ multiplex PCR; TCRdb keeps only in-frame clonotypes and omits some of them. This table holds 67,000 or so clones, around 95% found once. The sequencing input was T cells isolated from PBMCs. These receptors all stem from a human donor in good health.

The V call is TRBV14, the J call TRBJ2-2; 7 bases are shared with TRBD2. The germline CDR1 and CDR2 sequences are SGHDN and FVKESK. The CDR3 length is 14 residues. The V segment lost 1 base and the J segment 5 bases; nucleotides outside the gene matches: 1. The CDR3 loop reads CASSQAGGTGELFF. CDR3 bases: TGTGCCAGCAGCCAAGCGGGAGGTACCGGGGAGCTGTTTTTT.

The rearrangement links TRBV7-9 to TRBJ2-7; TRBD1 agrees at 8 bases. After removal of 3 bases from V and 1 base from J, the junction contained 14 bases not matched to a gene. The CDR3 consists of 18 residues. Germline assignment: CDR1 SEHNR and CDR2 FQNEAQ (reference sequence). DNA for the CDR3: TGTGCCAGCAGCTTTCCCTCTGGACAGGGTAATTTTTCCTACGAGCAGTACTTC. Residues: CASSFPSGQGNFSYEQYF.

V is TRBV7-8 and J is TRBJ1-4, with D perhaps matching TRBD1 (6 bases). Germline loops: CDR1 SGHVS, CDR2 FQNEAQ. This CDR3 region has 16 residues. The V end lost 5 bases, the J end lost 6 bases, and 19 bases lay between the germline ends. Written as DNA, the CDR3 is TGTGCCAGCAGCACTCACGGGGACACCGGAGATGAAAAACTGTTTTTT. This sequence encodes CASSTHGDTGDEKLFF.

This clone was observed once. V gene TRBV5-1 combines with J gene TRBJ1-1; TRBD1 agrees at 11 bases. The CDR3 consists of 16 residues. The germline V gene has CDR1 SGHRS and CDR2 YFSETQ. V trimming: 3 bases; J trimming: 7 bases; junction bases outside the gene matches: 11. The CDR3 DNA is TGCGCCAGCAGCTCCCAAGGACAGGGGGCTAATCATGAAGCTTTCTTT. Its translation is CASSSQGQGANHEAFF.

The genes are TRBV7-9 and TRBJ2-2; possibly TRBD2 for D (6 bases). Deletions cut 5 bases from V and 4 bases from J, with 11 bases between. Germline V CDR1 and CDR2: SEHNR, FQNEAQ (reference sequence). This CDR3 has 14 residues. CDR3: CASSPGTPTGELFF. The DNA of the CDR3 is TGTGCCAGCAGCCCCGGGACTCCCACCGGGGAGCTGTTTTTT.

This clone was counted a single time. The chain joins TRBV7-9 to TRBJ2-5, with D tentatively TRBD1 (6 bases). This CDR3 region has 14 residues. Germline CDR1 reads SEHNR; CDR2 reads FQNEAQ (reference sequence). V was trimmed by 5 bases and J by 2 bases, leaving 12 bases between them. Here the CDR3 reads CASSPGQLQETQYF. In nucleotides, the CDR3 is TGTGCCAGCAGCCCCGGACAGTTACAAGAGACCCAGTACTTC. The full variable domain, completed using reference TRBV7-9 and TRBJ2-5, is DTGVSQNPRHKITKRGQNVTFRCDPISEHNRLYWYRQTLGQGPEFLTYFQNEAQLEKSRLLSDRFSAERPKGSFSTLEIQRTEQGDSAMYLCASSPGQLQETQYFGPGTRLLVL.

The CDR3 region has the DNA TGTGCCAGCAGTTTAGGGGCTAGGAATGAAAAACTGTTTTTT. Encoded protein: CASSLGARNEKLFF. The chain carries TRBV6-5 and TRBJ1-4; D is possibly TRBD1 (5 bases). Germline values: CDR1 MNHEY, CDR2 SVGAGI. The CDR3 runs 14 residues. The V and J ends lost 4 bases and 5 bases respectively, with 11 bases between them.

The rearrangement uses TRBV5-4 and TRBJ1-1; maybe TRBD1 (5 bases). V lost 3 bases and J 5 bases, leaving 17 bases between the germline ends. The germline V gene encodes CDR1 SGHNT and CDR2 YYREEE (reference sequence). The CDR3 loop spans 15 amino acids. The CDR3 region is CASSYRAQGETEAFF. CDR3 sequence (DNA): TGTGCCAGCAGCTACCGGGCCCAAGGGGAAACTGAAGCTTTCTTT.

V usage is TRBV4-1 and J usage is TRBJ2-6; 12 bases agree with TRBD2. Germline CDR1 reads MGHRA; CDR2 reads YSYEKL. V lost 3 bases, J lost 4 bases, and 4 bases stayed unmatched. CDR3 length equals 17 residues. CDR3 sequence: CASSHASGRAGANVLTF. For the CDR3, the DNA is TGCGCCAGCAGCCATGCTAGCGGGAGGGCCGGGGCCAACGTCCTGACTTTC.

This rearrangement joins TRBV6-5 to TRBJ2-7, with D maybe TRBD1 (6 bases). Germline V gene sequence: CDR1 MNHEY, CDR2 SVGAGI. There are 15 residues in the CDR3. V was shortened by 6 bases and J by 5 bases, with 20 bases between the two germline ends. CDR3 bases: TGTGCCAGCAGCCCTGAAGTGGCAGGGGTTGACGAGCAGTACTTC. As protein: CASSPEVAGVDEQYF.

This clone was detected only once. This sequence joins TRBV28 and TRBJ2-7, with D maybe TRBD1 (5 bases). The CDR3 is 13 amino acids. Per germline, CDR1 MDHEN and CDR2 SYDVKM. Between the trimmed V and J ends, which lost 5 bases and 0 bases, there was a span of 8 bases. The CDR3 DNA reads as TGTGCCAGCAGTCCGACAGACTCCTACGAGCAGTACTTC. Translating gives CASSPTDSYEQYF.

This rearrangement joins TRBV6-1 to TRBJ1-2, with D unresolved. CDR1 is MNHNS, CDR2 SASEGT, per germline. Trimming left V 2 bases short and J 4 bases short, with 20 bases between. The CDR3 is made up of 17 amino acids. The CDR3 region is CASSETSAVRLPYGYTF. The CDR3 bases are TGTGCCAGCAGTGAAACGTCGGCGGTGCGCCTTCCCTATGGCTACACCTTC.

The rearrangement uses TRBV11-2 and TRBJ2-7, with 9 bases fitting TRBD1. The CDR3 has 15 residues. Germline trimming cut 3 bases from V and 1 base from J; bases unmatched to any gene: 4. Germline CDR1 is SGHAT and CDR2 is FQNNGV. The CDR3 sequence: CASSFTTGGSYEQYF. Here the CDR3 DNA reads TGTGCCAGCAGCTTTACGACAGGGGGGTCCTACGAGCAGTACTTC.

The rearrangement links TRBV5-1 to TRBJ2-5; the match to TRBD1 covers 8 bases. CDR1 and CDR2 (germline): SGHRS, YFSETQ. The CDR3 has 14 amino acids. Trimming removed 5 bases from V and 4 bases from J; junction bases left unmatched: 7. CDR3 region: CASSPTGGGETQYF. The CDR3 DNA reads TGCGCCAGCAGTCCTACAGGGGGAGGAGAGACCCAGTACTTC.

This clone was detected once. V and J are TRBV5-6 and TRBJ2-5, with 7 positions matching TRBD1. Germline loops: CDR1 SGHDT, CDR2 YYEEEE. The CDR3 is 15 residues long. V lost 4 bases and J lost 1; bases outside the gene matches: 7. The CDR3 DNA reads as TGTGCCAGCAGCCATGGACAGGAGATCCAAGAGACCCAGTACTTC. Translated, it gives CASSHGQEIQETQYF.

The chain combines TRBV4-2 with TRBJ2-3; TRBD2 matches at 8 bases. V trimming: 1 base; J trimming: 4 bases; junction bases outside the gene matches: 4. The CDR3 length is 15 residues. Germline assignment: CDR1 LGHNA and CDR2 YNFKEQ. Here the CDR3 reads CASSQAGGAADTQYF. DNA of the CDR3: TGTGCCAGCAGCCAAGCCGGGGGGGCTGCAGATACGCAGTATTTT.

This clone was seen just once. This rearrangement joins TRBV6-5 to TRBJ1-1; D is ambiguous. The CDR3 covers 13 residues. V was trimmed by 2 bases and J by 1 base, leaving 5 bases between them. Germline V gene lookup returns CDR1 MNHEY and CDR2 SVGAGI. The CDR3, as DNA: TGTGCCAGCAGTTACGCGGGGAACACTGAAGCTTTCTTT. As protein: CASSYAGNTEAFF.

The CDR3: CASSLRGQGNHQPQHF. DNA for the CDR3: TGCGCCAGCAGCTTGCGTGGGCAGGGGAATCATCAGCCCCAGCATTTT. This chain links TRBV5-1 with TRBJ1-5; possible D gene TRBD1, 6 bases. Germline V gene data show CDR1 as SGHRS and CDR2 as YFSETQ. Trimming left V 1 base short and J 5 bases short, with 16 bases between. The CDR3 has 16 amino acids.

The CDR3 sequence is CASSSIDRVVSYEQYF. The CDR3 DNA reads as TGTGCCAGCAGCTCCATAGACAGGGTGGTATCGTACGAGCAGTACTTC. The J gene is TRBJ2-7, the V gene TRBV7-9; TRBD1 agrees at 7 bases. Germline-derived CDR1 and CDR2 are SEHNR and FQNEAQ (reference sequence). V shed 4 bases, J shed 4 bases, and the junction held 13 bases outside the gene matches. The CDR3 covers 16 residues.

The gene calls are TRBV29-1 and TRBJ1-1; 7 bases match TRBD1. The germline CDR1 and CDR2 sequences are SQVTM and ANQGSEA. Germline trimming cut 5 bases from V and 1 base from J; bases unmatched to any gene: 4. CDR3 length: 13 amino acids. CDR3 nucleotide sequence: TGCAGCGTTTCGGGACAGCAGAACACTGAAGCTTTCTTT. Protein product: CSVSGQQNTEAFF.

This clone was observed once. The chain recombines TRBV29-1 with TRBJ2-7; weak D call: TRBD2 (5 bases). The CDR3 length is 13 residues. Trimming shortened V by 4 bases and J by 5 bases, and 15 bases separated the two germline ends. The V gene's germline CDR1 is SQVTM and CDR2 ANQGSEA. CDR3 bases: TGCAGCGTTGTAGATGTGGACTTGGACGAGCAGTACTTC. Protein: CSVVDVDLDEQYF.